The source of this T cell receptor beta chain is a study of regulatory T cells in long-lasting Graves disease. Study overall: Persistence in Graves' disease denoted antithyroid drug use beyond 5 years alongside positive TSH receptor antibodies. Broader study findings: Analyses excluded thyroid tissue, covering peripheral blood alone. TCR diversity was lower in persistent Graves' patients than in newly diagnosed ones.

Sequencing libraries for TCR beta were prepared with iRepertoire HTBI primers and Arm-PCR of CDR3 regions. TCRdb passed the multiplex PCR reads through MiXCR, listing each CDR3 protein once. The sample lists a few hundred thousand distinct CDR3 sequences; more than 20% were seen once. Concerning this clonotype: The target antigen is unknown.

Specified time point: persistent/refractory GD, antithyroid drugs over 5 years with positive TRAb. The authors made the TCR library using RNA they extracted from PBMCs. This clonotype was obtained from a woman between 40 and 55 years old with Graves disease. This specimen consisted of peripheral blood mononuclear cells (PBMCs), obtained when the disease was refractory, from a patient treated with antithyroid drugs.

CDR3 residues: CASSPQGADYNEQFF. CDR3 in DNA: TGTGCCAGCAGCCCGCAGGGGGCCGACTACAATGAGCAGTTCTTC. This rearrangement joins TRBV27 to TRBJ2-1; 8 nucleotides match TRBD1. Germline trimming cut 6 bases from V and 3 bases from J; bases unmatched to any gene: 7. Looked up from germline, CDR1 is MNHEY and CDR2 is SMNVEV (reference sequence). The length of the CDR3 is 15 residues.